The rows below give T cell receptor beta chains drawn from one sample of a study of blood T cell repertoires in COVID-19. TCRdb keeps only in-frame clones here, not all; method: immunoSEQ multiplex PCR. In the table there are a few hundred thousand clones, approximately 80% of which are singletons. Sequencing was done on a sample of peripheral blood. The origin of the receptors is an older woman who had recovered from COVID-19. Both conserved end residues are part of each CDR3. The D gene is left open where the match is weak. Expanded clones are given a class, and other clones once, few, many or no size at all.

v_gene	abundance	d_gene	j_gene	CDR3aa	CDR3nt
TRBV19	NA	TRBD2	TRBJ2-3	CASSMELAGSTDTQYF	TGTGCCAGTAGTATGGAGCTAGCGGGGAGCACAGATACGCAGTATTTT
TRBV30	NA	NA	TRBJ2-7	CAWRVTGNSYEQYF	TGTGCCTGGAGGGTAACGGGGAACTCCTACGAGCAGTACTTC
TRBV7-8	NA	TRBD1	TRBJ1-3	CASSYTGGGNTIYF	TGTGCCAGCAGCTATACAGGGGGGGGAAACACCATATATTTT
TRBV6-5	NA	TRBD1	TRBJ1-4	CASSTGTGANEKLFF	TGTGCCAGTTCAACCGGGACAGGGGCTAATGAAAAACTGTTTTTT
TRBV11-2	NA	TRBD2	TRBJ2-7	CASSRSGSGYYEQYF	TGTGCCAGCAGCCGTAGCGGTAGCGGGTACTACGAGCAGTACTTC
TRBV5-1	NA	TRBD2	TRBJ2-5	CASSFWTSGGPPETQYF	TGCGCCAGCAGCTTCTGGACTAGCGGGGGGCCCCCGGAGACCCAGTACTTC
TRBV5-8	NA	TRBD1	TRBJ2-1	CASSLAGTGGYNEQFF	TGTGCCAGCAGCTTAGCCGGGACAGGGGGCTACAATGAGCAGTTCTTC
TRBV5-1	NA	TRBD1	TRBJ1-1	CASSLARAGGGTEAFF	TGCGCCAGCAGCTTGGCCAGGGCAGGGGGTGGAACTGAAGCTTTCTTT
TRBV27	few	TRBD2	TRBJ2-2	CASSRILAGGANTGELFF	TGTGCCAGCAGTAGGATACTAGCGGGGGGAGCTAACACCGGGGAGCTGTTTTTT
TRBV6-5	NA	NA	TRBJ1-4	CASSYTRITNEKLFF	TGTGCCAGCAGTTACACGAGGATAACTAATGAAAAACTGTTTTTT
TRBV6-5	NA	NA	TRBJ2-7	CASLMTNDYEQYF	TGTGCCAGCCTTATGACTAACGACTACGAGCAGTACTTC
TRBV10-3	NA	NA	TRBJ1-2	CAISESGFGYTF	TGTGCCATCAGTGAGTCCGGGTTTGGCTACACCTTC
TRBV30	once	NA	TRBJ2-2	CAWSVHGTGELFF	TGTGCCTGGAGTGTACATGGCACCGGGGAGCTGTTTTTT
TRBV9	NA	TRBD1	TRBJ2-2	CASSVRGLNTGELFF	TGTGCCAGCAGCGTAAGGGGGCTGAACACCGGGGAGCTGTTTTTT
TRBV10-1	NA	TRBD1	TRBJ1-2	CASRTGGARGGGYTF	TGCGCCAGCAGGACAGGGGGCGCGCGTGGGGGGGGCTACACCTTC
TRBV21-1	NA	NA	TRBJ2-1	CARPGQGILGEQFF	TGTGCCAGGCCGGGACAGGGGATTTTAGGTGAGCAGTTCTTC
TRBV10-3	NA	NA	TRBJ2-5	CAISGAGGGGQETQYF	TGTGCCATCAGCGGGGCCGGGGGCGGGGGTCAAGAGACCCAGTACTTC
TRBV7-3	NA	TRBD2	TRBJ2-3	CASSPVSAGDPTDTQYF	TGTGCCAGCAGCCCCGTTTCAGCGGGGGACCCCACAGATACGCAGTATTTT
TRBV7-2	NA	TRBD2	TRBJ2-3	CASSLTHSGGARADTQYF	TGTGCCAGCAGCTTAACCCATAGCGGGGGGGCCAGGGCAGATACGCAGTATTTT
TRBV11-1	few	NA	TRBJ2-2	CASSRLSLTNTGELFF	TGTGCCAGCAGCCGACTAAGCCTAACGAACACCGGGGAGCTGTTTTTT
TRBV28	NA	TRBD2	TRBJ2-5	CASGSGGASKTQYF	TGTGCCAGCGGTAGCGGGGGGGCCTCGAAGACCCAGTACTTC
TRBV9	NA	NA	TRBJ2-1	CASSVEGGEDLGEQFF	TGTGCCAGCAGCGTAGAGGGGGGGGAGGATCTCGGGGAGCAGTTCTTC
TRBV6-1	NA	TRBD1	TRBJ1-1	CASSEGQGVSEAFF	TGTGCCAGCAGTGAGGGACAGGGGGTATCTGAAGCTTTCTTT
TRBV7-2	NA	NA	TRBJ2-7	CASSSDTREQYF	TGTGCCAGCAGCTCGGACACTCGCGAGCAGTACTTC
TRBV27	NA	NA	TRBJ1-2	CASSLRGLSNYGYTF	TGTGCCAGCAGTTTGCGGGGGCTCTCTAACTATGGCTACACCTTC